Below are 2 T cell receptor beta chains sequenced from a single sample in a study of T cell responses to AZD1222 COVID-19 vaccine. TCRdb's copy holds only in-frame clones and misses some; the assay was immunoSEQ multiplex PCR. The data hold around 200,000 clones, with about 90% observed a single time. The specimen was peripheral blood, collected on day 0 of AZD1222 vaccination. The source of these receptors is an adult in good health.

The chain carries TRBV30 and TRBJ1-1; tentative D call: TRBD1 (5 bases). Looked up from germline, CDR1 is GTSNPN and CDR2 is SVGIG (reference sequence). Trimming left V 2 bases short and J 2 bases short, with 9 bases between. The CDR3 spans 13 residues. The CDR3 spells CAWSKGLNTEAFF. CDR3 coding DNA: TGTGCCTGGAGTAAGGGGCTTAACACTGAAGCTTTCTTT. The full variable domain, in which reference TRBV30 and TRBJ1-1 provide the parts outside the CDR3, is SQTIHQWPATLVQPVGSPLSLECTVEGTSNPNLYWYRQAAGRGLQLLFYSVGIGQISSEVPQNLSASRPQDRQFILSSKKLLLSDSGFYLCAWSKGLNTEAFFGQGTRLTVV.

The V gene is TRBV27, the J gene TRBJ1-2; TRBD1 agrees at 8 bases. Germline V gene sequence: CDR1 MNHEY, CDR2 SMNVEV (reference sequence). V trimming: 4 bases; J trimming: 3 bases; junction bases outside the gene matches: 10. There are 16 residues in the CDR3. The CDR3 loop reads CASSSYQGALHYGYTF. The CDR3 DNA is TGTGCCAGCAGTTCATACCAGGGGGCTTTGCACTATGGCTACACCTTC.